These T cell receptor beta chains were read from a single sample in a study of cytomegalovirus exposure and HLA in healthy donors. Clones were read by immunoSEQ multiplex PCR, and TCRdb kept only the in-frame ones, dropping some. The sample consists of 110,000 to 150,000 clones, around 80% of them appearing once. Sequenced input: PBMCs. These receptors all come from a young man in good health and CMV-seronegative. CDR3s include the opening cysteine and the closing phenylalanine or tryptophan. D genes are given only for firm matches. Clone sizes are given selectively: once, few, many, or a class where the clone is expanded.

clone size	J gene	D gene	V gene	CDR3 protein	CDR3 DNA
.	TRBJ2-2	TRBD2	TRBV7-3	CASSTSGSYTGELFF	TGTGCCAGCAGCACTAGCGGGAGTTATACCGGGGAGCTGTTTTTT
.	TRBJ1-2	TRBD1	TRBV4-1	CASSRNRGDYGYTF	TGCGCCAGCAGCCGAAACAGGGGAGACTATGGCTACACCTTC
.	TRBJ2-7	TRBD2	TRBV10-3	CAIRHGTSGSPYEQYF	TGTGCCATCAGACACGGGACTAGCGGTTCCCCCTACGAGCAGTACTTC
.	TRBJ1-4	.	TRBV7-9	CASMPGSANEKLFF	TGTGCCAGCATGCCAGGGTCGGCTAATGAAAAACTGTTTTTT
.	TRBJ2-1	TRBD2	TRBV5-4	CASSPKTSGSWGEQFF	TGTGCCAGCAGCCCGAAGACTAGCGGGAGTTGGGGTGAGCAGTTCTTC
.	TRBJ2-5	.	TRBV5-1	CASSLGQAQETQYF	TGCGCCAGCAGCTTGGGACAGGCCCAAGAGACCCAGTACTTC
.	TRBJ2-5	TRBD2	TRBV5-4	CASSLLPLAAQETQYF	TGTGCCAGCAGCTTGCTCCCGCTAGCGGCTCAAGAGACCCAGTACTTC
.	TRBJ1-1	.	TRBV6-4	CASSPTPGNTEAFF	TGTGCCAGCAGCCCCACTCCTGGGAACACTGAAGCTTTCTTT
many	TRBJ2-6	.	TRBV15	CATSFRTAGANVLTF	TGTGCCACCAGCTTCCGGACAGCCGGGGCCAACGTCCTGACTTTC
.	TRBJ2-5	.	TRBV6-6	CASSLVEETQYF	TGTGCCAGCAGTCTCGTAGAGGAGACCCAGTACTTC
.	TRBJ1-4	.	TRBV4-1	CASSQDRKIIFF	TGCGCCAGCAGCCAAGACAGAAAAATTATCTTTTTT
.	TRBJ2-7	.	TRBV6-1	CASSALPQDYEQYF	TGTGCCAGCAGTGCCCTGCCACAGGACTACGAGCAGTACTTC
once	TRBJ1-1	.	TRBV5-1	CASSLGGESWAEAFF	TGCGCCAGCAGCTTGGGCGGGGAATCATGGGCTGAAGCTTTCTTT
.	TRBJ2-2	.	TRBV7-2	CASSSTVYNTGELFF	TGTGCCAGCAGCTCGACAGTGTATAACACCGGGGAGCTGTTTTTT
.	TRBJ2-4	TRBD2	TRBV28	CASSWGGKENIQYF	TGTGCCAGCAGTTGGGGGGGTAAGGAAAACATTCAGTACTTC
.	TRBJ1-6	.	TRBV4-1	CASSQGGESPLHF	TGCGCCAGCAGCCAAGGAGGAGAAAGCCCCCTCCACTTT
.	TRBJ1-2	TRBD1	TRBV10-2	CASSESRQGLGYTF	TGCGCCAGCAGTGAGTCCCGACAGGGGCTAGGCTACACCTTC